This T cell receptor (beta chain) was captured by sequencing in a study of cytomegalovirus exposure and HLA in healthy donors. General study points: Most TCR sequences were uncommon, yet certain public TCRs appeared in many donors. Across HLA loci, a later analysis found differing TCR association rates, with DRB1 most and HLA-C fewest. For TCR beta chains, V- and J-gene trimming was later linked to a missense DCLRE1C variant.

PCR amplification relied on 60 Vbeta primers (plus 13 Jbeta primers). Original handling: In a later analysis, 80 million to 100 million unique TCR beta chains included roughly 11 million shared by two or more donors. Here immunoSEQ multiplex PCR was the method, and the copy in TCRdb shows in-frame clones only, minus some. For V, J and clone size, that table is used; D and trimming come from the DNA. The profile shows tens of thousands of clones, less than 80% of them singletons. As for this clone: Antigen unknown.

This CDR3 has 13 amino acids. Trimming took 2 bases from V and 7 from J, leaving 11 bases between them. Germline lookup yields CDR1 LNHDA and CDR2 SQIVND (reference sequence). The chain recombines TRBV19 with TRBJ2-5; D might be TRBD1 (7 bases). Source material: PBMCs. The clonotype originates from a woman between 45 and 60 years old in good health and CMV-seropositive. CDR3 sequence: CASSIRGRGTQYF. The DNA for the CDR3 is TGTGCCAGTAGTATAAGGGGGCGGGGGACCCAGTACTTC.